The rows below give T cell receptor beta chains drawn from one sample of a study of identical twins. TCRdb passed the 5' RACE reads through MiXCR, listing each CDR3 protein once. Of some 210,000 distinct CDR3 sequences listed, 15% are singletons. The sample was also reused in another study, on T cells expressing NK-cell markers.

Sequencing was performed on CD8+ T cells sorted from blood. These receptors all come from a woman under 30 in good health. Each CDR3 is given with its conserved first and last residue. D genes are given only for firm matches. A clone size is listed for some rows: how often the clone was seen (once, few, many), or a class if it is expanded.

v_gene	abundance	d_gene	len	j_gene	CDR3nt	CDR3aa
TRBV6-5	few	NA	12	TRBJ1-6	TGTGCCAGCCAGGCAGTTAATTCACCCCTCCACTTT	CASQAVNSPLHF
TRBV6-5	NA	TRBD2	14	TRBJ2-5	TGTGCCAGCAGTTACCGCGGGAGGGCAGAGACCCAGTACTTC	CASSYRGRAETQYF
TRBV15	NA	NA	12	TRBJ2-7	TGTGCCACCAGCAGAGATACCAGCGAGCAGTACTTC	CATSRDTSEQYF
TRBV2	few	NA	12	TRBJ2-1	TGTGCCAGCAGTGTCCTTAGAAATGAGCAGTTCTTC	CASSVLRNEQFF
TRBV29-1	few	NA	11	TRBJ2-1	TGCAGCGTGGGGTGGTACAATGAGCTTTTCTTC	CSVGWYNELFF
TRBV6-1	NA	NA	11	TRBJ2-1	TGTGCCAGCCCAGGGCCGGGTGAGCAGTTCTTC	CASPGPGEQFF
TRBV3-1	many	NA	17	TRBJ2-5	TGTGCCAGCAGCCAAGGGCCTTGGGCAGATCGCTGGGAGACCCAGTACTTC	CASSQGPWADRWETQYF
TRBV5-8	NA	NA	15	TRBJ2-1	TGTGCCAGCAGAGTGACTCGCTCGCCTTACAATGAGCAGTTCTTC	CASRVTRSPYNEQFF
TRBV7-2	NA	NA	13	TRBJ2-7	TGTGCCAGCAGCTTAGCTGGGAACGACGAGCAGTACTTC	CASSLAGNDEQYF
TRBV18	few	NA	15	TRBJ2-2	TGTGCCAGCTCACCACCGATTTACGACACCGGGGAGCTGTTTTTT	CASSPPIYDTGELFF
TRBV7-9	NA	TRBD1	15	TRBJ2-1	TGTGCCAGCAAAGAGGGGGCCGGTTCCTACAATGAGCAGTTCTTC	CASKEGAGSYNEQFF
TRBV28	NA	TRBD2	20	TRBJ2-2	TGTGCCAGCAGCTCCCGCCCCGGGGCTAGCGGGGAGCCCTTCACCGGGGAGCTGTTTTTT	CASSSRPGASGEPFTGELFF
TRBV12-3/TRBV12-4	few	NA	12	TRBJ2-1	TGTGCCAGCAGTATACAGGGAAATGAGCAGTTCTTC	CASSIQGNEQFF
TRBV5-1	few	NA	14	TRBJ2-1	TGCGCCAGCAGCTTGGAAGGGGATAGCAATGAGCAGTTCTTC	CASSLEGDSNEQFF
TRBV28	few	TRBD2	14	TRBJ2-7	TGTGCCAGCAGTCCTTCTAGCGGGAGTGACGAGCAGTACTTC	CASSPSSGSDEQYF
TRBV13	NA	NA	11	TRBJ2-7	TGTGCCAGCAGGGGGTCCTACGAGCAGTACTTC	CASRGSYEQYF
TRBV6-5	many	NA	12	TRBJ1-1	TGTGCCAGCAGTTACGGGGGCACTGAAGCTTTCTTT	CASSYGGTEAFF
TRBV7-3	few	TRBD1	16	TRBJ2-5	TGTGCCAGCAGCCCGCACGGGACAGGTGGAAAAGAGACCCAGTACTTC	CASSPHGTGGKETQYF
TRBV5-1	NA	TRBD2	15	TRBJ2-1	TGCGCCAGCTCTGCCGGGACTAGCGGAAACAATGAGCAGTTCTTC	CASSAGTSGNNEQFF
TRBV6-2/TRBV6-3	few	NA	15	TRBJ2-7	TGTGCCAGCAGTTACTCTTGGGGGAGGAAGTACGAGCAGTACTTC	CASSYSWGRKYEQYF